This TCR beta chain is from a study of Ad26.COV2.S vaccination and SARS-CoV-2 variants. At the level of the study: Ad26.COV2.S arm of COV1001 included the donor. Findings and limits, study-wide: Recipients of vaccine and of placebo showed similar breadth of their non-spike TCR repertoires. Breadth and depth estimates from TCRs may understate total T cell responses. It was reported that spike-specific CD8+ and CD4+ T cell responses were substantially broad after vaccination.

The assay was immunoSEQ multiplex PCR, and TCRdb's table has in-frame clones only and misses some. The sample yields hundreds of thousands of clones, more than 75% seen once. Of note for this clone: The antigen remains unidentified.

The treatment: about 20 received Ad26.COV2.S at low or high dose, single or two shots; 5 received placebo; per-sample allocation not given. The investigators took samples on day 63 after the first vaccine or placebo injection. This CDR3 comprises 13 residues. Losses at the gene ends were 6 bases for V and 8 bases for J; bases not matched to a gene: 8. The rearrangement joins TRBV12-3 or TRBV12-4 to TRBJ1-2; 8 bases match TRBD1. Sequencing was performed on peripheral blood, taken in a trial of Ad26.COV2.S vaccine versus placebo. The clonotype originates from a person between 18 and 65 years old who received the Ad26.COV2.S COVID-19 vaccine or a placebo. The DNA for the CDR3 is TGTGCCAGCAGAAGGACAGGGTTCGGGGGCTACACCTTC. Amino acid sequence: CASRRTGFGGYTF.